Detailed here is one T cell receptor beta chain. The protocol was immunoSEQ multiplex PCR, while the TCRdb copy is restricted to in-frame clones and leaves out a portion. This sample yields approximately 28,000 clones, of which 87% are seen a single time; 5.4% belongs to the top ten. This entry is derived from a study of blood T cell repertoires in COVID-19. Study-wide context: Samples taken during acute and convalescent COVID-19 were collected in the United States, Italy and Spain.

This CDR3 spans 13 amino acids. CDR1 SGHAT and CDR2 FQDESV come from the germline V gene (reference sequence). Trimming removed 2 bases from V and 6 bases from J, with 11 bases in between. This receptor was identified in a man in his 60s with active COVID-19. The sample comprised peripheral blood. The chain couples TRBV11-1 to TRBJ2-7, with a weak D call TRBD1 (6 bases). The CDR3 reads CASSLNTGIEQYF. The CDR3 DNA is TGTGCCAGCAGCTTAAACACAGGGATCGAGCAGTACTTC. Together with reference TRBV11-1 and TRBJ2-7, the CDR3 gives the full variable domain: EAEVAQSPRYKITEKSQAVAFWCDPISGHATLYWYRQILGQGPELLVQFQDESVVDDSQLPKDRFSAERLKGVDSTLKIQPAELGDSAMYLCASSLNTGIEQYFGPGTRLTVT.